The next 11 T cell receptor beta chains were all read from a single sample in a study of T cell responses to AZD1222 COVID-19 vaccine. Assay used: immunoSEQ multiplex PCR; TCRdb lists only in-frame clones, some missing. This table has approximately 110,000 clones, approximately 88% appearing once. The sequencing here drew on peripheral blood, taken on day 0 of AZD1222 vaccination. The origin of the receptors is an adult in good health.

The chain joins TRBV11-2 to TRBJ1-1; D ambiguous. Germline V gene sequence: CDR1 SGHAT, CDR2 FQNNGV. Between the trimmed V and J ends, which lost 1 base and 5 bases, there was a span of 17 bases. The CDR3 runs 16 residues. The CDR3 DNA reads TGTGCCAGCAGCTTAGGTCCTTCAATGGGGTTGACTGAAGCTTTCTTT. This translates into CASSLGPSMGLTEAFF. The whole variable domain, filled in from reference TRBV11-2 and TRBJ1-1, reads EAGVAQSPRYKIIEKRQSVAFWCNPISGHATLYWYQQILGQGPKLLIQFQNNGVVDDSQLPKDRFSAERLKGVDSTLKIQPAKLEDSAVYLCASSLGPSMGLTEAFFGQGTRLTVV.

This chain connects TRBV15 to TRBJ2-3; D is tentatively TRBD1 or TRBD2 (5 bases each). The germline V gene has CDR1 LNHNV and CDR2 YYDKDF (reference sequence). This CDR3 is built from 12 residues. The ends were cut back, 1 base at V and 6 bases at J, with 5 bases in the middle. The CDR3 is CATSRGGDTQYF. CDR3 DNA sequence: TGTGCCACCAGCAGAGGGGGGGATACGCAGTATTTT. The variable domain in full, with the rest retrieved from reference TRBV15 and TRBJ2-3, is DAMVIQNPRYQVTQFGKPVTLSCSQTLNHNVMYWYQQKSSQAPKLLFHYYDKDFNNEADTPDNFQSRRPNTSFCFLDIRSPGLGDTAMYLCATSRGGDTQYFGPGTRLTVL.

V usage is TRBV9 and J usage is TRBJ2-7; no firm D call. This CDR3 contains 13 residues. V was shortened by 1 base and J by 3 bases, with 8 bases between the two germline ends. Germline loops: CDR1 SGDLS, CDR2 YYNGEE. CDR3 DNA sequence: TGTGCCAGCAGCGTAAGCCCGGGCTACGAGCAGTACTTC. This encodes CASSVSPGYEQYF. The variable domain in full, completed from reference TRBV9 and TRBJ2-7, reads DSGVTQTPKHLITATGQRVTLRCSPRSGDLSVYWYQQSLDQGLQFLIQYYNGEERAKGNILERFSAQQFPDLHSELNLSSLELGDSALYFCASSVSPGYEQYFGPGTRLTVT.

The CDR3 nucleotides read TGTGCCAGCAGCTTAGGGACAGGGGAAAGCGAGCAGTACTTC. Translation: CASSLGTGESEQYF. The V call is TRBV7-9, the J call TRBJ2-7, with 9 bases that match TRBD1. Germline loops: CDR1 SEHNR, CDR2 FQNEAQ (reference sequence). The CDR3 totals 14 residues. Trimming cost V 1 base and J 6 bases; bases outside gene matches: 4.

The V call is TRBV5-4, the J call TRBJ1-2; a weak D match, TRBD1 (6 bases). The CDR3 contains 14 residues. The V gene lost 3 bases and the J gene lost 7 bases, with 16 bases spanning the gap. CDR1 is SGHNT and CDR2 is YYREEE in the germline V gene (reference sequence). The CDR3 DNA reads TGTGCCAGCAGCTCTCCGGACAGCCCCGGTGGCTACACCTTC. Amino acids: CASSSPDSPGGYTF.

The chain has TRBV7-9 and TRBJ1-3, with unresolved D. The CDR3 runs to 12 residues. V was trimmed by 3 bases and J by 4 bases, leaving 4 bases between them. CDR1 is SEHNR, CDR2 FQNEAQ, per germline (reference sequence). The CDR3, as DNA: TGTGCCAGCAGCTTTGAGGGAAACACCATATATTTT. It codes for CASSFEGNTIYF.

In DNA, the CDR3 is TGTGCCAGCAGTTTAGGGAGGGACTATGGCTACACCTTC. Translated, it gives CASSLGRDYGYTF. The rearrangement uses TRBV12-3 or TRBV12-4 and TRBJ1-2, with D unclear. The germline V and J ends were trimmed by 1 base and 3 bases, with 6 bases remaining between them. The CDR3 covers 13 residues.

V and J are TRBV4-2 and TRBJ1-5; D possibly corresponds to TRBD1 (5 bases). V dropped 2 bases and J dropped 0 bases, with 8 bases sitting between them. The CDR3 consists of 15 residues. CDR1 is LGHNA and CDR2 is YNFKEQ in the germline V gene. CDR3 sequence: CASSQRGDSNQPQHF. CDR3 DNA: TGTGCCAGCAGCCAAAGGGGAGATAGCAATCAGCCCCAGCATTTT.

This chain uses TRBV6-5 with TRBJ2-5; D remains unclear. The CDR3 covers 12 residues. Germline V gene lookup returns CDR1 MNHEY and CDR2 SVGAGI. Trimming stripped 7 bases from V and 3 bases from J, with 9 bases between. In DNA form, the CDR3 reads TGTGCCAGCACCTCATTAAAAGAGACCCAGTACTTC. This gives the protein CASTSLKETQYF.

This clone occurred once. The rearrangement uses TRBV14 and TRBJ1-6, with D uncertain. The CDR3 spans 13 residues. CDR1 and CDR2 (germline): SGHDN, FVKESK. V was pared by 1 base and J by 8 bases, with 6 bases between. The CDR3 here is CASSQVLDSPLHF. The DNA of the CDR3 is TGTGCCAGCAGCCAAGTTTTGGATTCACCCCTCCACTTT.

The CDR3 loop is CASSTVRVEKLFF. The CDR3 region has the DNA TGTGCCAGCAGTACAGTCCGGGTGGAAAAACTGTTTTTT. This chain joins TRBV6-5 and TRBJ1-4; no clear D. Trimming removed 5 bases from V and 8 bases from J, with 12 bases in between. CDR3 size: 13 residues. Germline-derived CDR1 and CDR2 are MNHEY and SVGAGI.